The 28 T cell receptor beta chains listed next were all sequenced from one sample in a study of CD8 T cells in ankylosing spondylitis (TCRdb year 2017). Libraries were prepared through 5' RACE. The sequencing machine was an Illumina HiSeq 2500. The public reads were run again by TCRdb, first through fastp at Q25 and then through MiXCR, and only productive beta chains were kept. CDR3 protein duplicates are merged, each entry listing the most common genes and DNA. This sample lists 700,000 to 1,000,000 distinct CDR3 sequences; roughly 12% were detected once. Less than 0.65% of the sample is taken by the ten largest. The research as a whole found: A TCR beta motif of several highly homologous amino acid variants appeared characteristic of blood from ankylosing spondylitis patients.

Their target antigens are unknown. What was sequenced was blood, either unsorted or a sorted T cell fraction (not recorded which). The receptor set was obtained from a male donor with ankylosing spondylitis.

This chain connects TRBV7-2 to TRBJ1-1; D perhaps matches TRBD1 (5 bases). CDR3 size: 15 residues. In germline, CDR1 is SGHTA, CDR2 FQGNSA. Deletions cut 5 bases from V and 2 bases from J, with 15 bases between. The CDR3 here is CASSLPGLYNTEAFF. The CDR3 nucleotides are TGTGCCAGCAGCCTGCCGGGACTTTATAACACTGAAGCTTTCTTT. Looking up the rest from reference TRBV7-2 and TRBJ1-1 gives the full variable domain: GAGVSQSPSNKVTEKGKDVELRCDPISGHTALYWYRQSLGQGLEFLIYFQGNSAPDKSGLPSDRFSAERTGGSVSTLTIQRTQQEDSAVYLCASSLPGLYNTEAFFGQGTRLTVV.

The V and J genes are TRBV4-2 and TRBJ1-2; a possible D gene is TRBD1 (6 bases). V shed 0 bases and J shed 3 bases, with 11 bases lying between them. There are 15 residues in the CDR3. From germline, CDR1 is LGHNA and CDR2 YNFKEQ. The CDR3 spells CASSQDNREDYGYTF. CDR3 DNA: TGTGCCAGCAGCCAAGATAACAGGGAAGACTATGGCTACACCTTC.

This chain links TRBV7-2 with TRBJ2-1, with D possibly matching TRBD2 (6 bases). The CDR3 runs to 19 residues. The germline V and J ends were trimmed by 0 bases and 3 bases, with 21 bases remaining between them. Germline V gene data show CDR1 as SGHTA and CDR2 as FQGNSA. The chain's CDR3 is CASSLAKFGGRVGYNEQFF. The CDR3 DNA reads as TGTGCCAGCAGCTTAGCGAAATTCGGGGGAAGAGTCGGCTACAATGAGCAGTTCTTC.

This clonotype was picked up a small number of times. The CDR3 DNA reads TGCAGCGTGGGGTGGGGAGGGGAGATCCACACAGATACGCAGTATTTT. Its translation: CSVGWGGEIHTDTQYF. The chain is built from TRBV29-1 and TRBJ2-3, with 7 nucleotides matching TRBD2. CDR3 length: 16 amino acids. The ends lost 6 bases at V and 2 bases at J; junction bases unmatched: 14. From germline, CDR1 is SQVTM and CDR2 ANQGSEA.

This clonotype occurred a few times. V and J are TRBV7-2 and TRBJ2-2; D gene uncertain. The CDR3 length is 13 residues. Germline V gene data show CDR1 as SGHTA and CDR2 as FQGNSA. V was pared by 1 base and J by 6 bases, with 6 bases between. The DNA for the CDR3 is TGTGCCAGCAGCTTAGGGGTATCCGGGGAGCTGTTTTTT. Translated: CASSLGVSGELFF.

The V call is TRBV20-1, the J call TRBJ2-7; 9 nucleotides agree with TRBD1. The V segment lost 6 bases and the J segment 3 bases; nucleotides outside the gene matches: 9. This CDR3 comprises 14 residues. CDR1 is DFQATT and CDR2 is SNEGSKA in the germline V gene (reference sequence). The CDR3 protein is CSATNRQGVYEQYF. The CDR3 DNA reads TGCAGTGCCACGAACCGACAGGGGGTCTACGAGCAGTACTTC.

The table lists this clonotype with a few counts. This chain joins TRBV29-1 and TRBJ2-7; D gene ambiguous. There are 11 residues in the CDR3. V dropped 6 bases and J dropped 4 bases, with 10 bases sitting between them. Germline V gene data show CDR1 as SQVTM and CDR2 as ANQGSEA. The CDR3 loop is CSVASRYEQYF. In DNA form, the CDR3 reads TGCAGCGTGGCCTCCAGGTACGAGCAGTACTTC.

Many counts were recorded for this clonotype. One junction end does not reproduce the germline sequence, and a read error may be involved. V and J are TRBV29-1 and TRBJ1-4, with a possible D match to TRBD1 (5 bases). CDR1 is SQVTM and CDR2 is ANQGSEA in the germline V gene. This CDR3 spans 15 amino acids. The CDR3 DNA reads as TGCAGCGTCACCCTGACAGCTGCAACTGATGAAAAACTGTTTTTT. As protein: CSVTLTAATDEKLFF.

In its sample, this clonotype was seen a few times. The CDR3 DNA is TGTGCCAGCAGTTACAAGGGACTAGCGGGAACTGAGCAGTTCTTC. Translated, it gives CASSYKGLAGTEQFF. This chain connects TRBV6-5 to TRBJ2-1, with 13 bases that match TRBD2. The CDR3 runs to 15 residues. CDR1 is MNHEY and CDR2 is SVGAGI in the germline V gene. J was trimmed by 9 bases and V by 2 bases; bases with no gene match: 4.

CDR3 amino acids: CASSLMAGVSEQYF. CDR3 DNA: TGTGCCAGCAGCTTAATGGCCGGGGTATCCGAGCAGTACTTC. The J gene is TRBJ2-7, the V gene TRBV7-6; D is possibly TRBD2 (5 bases). The V end lost 2 bases, the J end lost 6 bases, and 14 bases lay between the germline ends. The CDR3 is 14 residues long. Germline CDR1 reads SGHVS; CDR2 reads FNYEAQ.

A single count supports this clonotype. The V gene is TRBV7-9, the J gene TRBJ2-5; D uncertain. The CDR3 consists of 16 residues. Trimming took 4 bases from V and 5 from J, leaving 20 bases between them. In germline, CDR1 is SEHNR, CDR2 FQNEAQ (reference sequence). The CDR3 spells CASSSLRTGGLETQYF. As DNA, the CDR3 is TGTGCCAGCAGCTCTCTAAGGACCGGCGGTTTGGAGACCCAGTACTTC.

The table lists this clonotype with many counts. The rearrangement links TRBV10-3 to TRBJ2-5, with D possibly matching TRBD1 (5 bases). Trimming shortened V by 4 bases and J by 5 bases, and 8 bases separated the two germline ends. CDR1 ENHRY and CDR2 SYGVKD come from the germline V gene. The CDR3 has 12 residues. The CDR3 is CAISGTGETQYF. DNA for the CDR3: TGTGCCATCAGTGGTACAGGCGAGACCCAGTACTTC.

This clonotype has a count of ten or more. V is TRBV7-2 and J is TRBJ2-1; 11 positions match TRBD1. Germline CDR1 and CDR2: SGHTA and FQGNSA. V lost 2 bases to trimming and J lost 2 bases; unmatched junction nucleotides: 2. The CDR3 runs 16 residues. The CDR3 region is CASSLRTGGPYNEQFF. The CDR3 DNA sequence: TGTGCCAGCAGCTTAAGGACAGGGGGCCCCTACAATGAGCAGTTCTTC.

This clonotype was observed a few times. The rearrangement uses TRBV5-4 and TRBJ2-7; D might be TRBD1 (6 bases). V was shortened by 0 bases and J by 2 bases, with 12 bases between the two germline ends. The CDR3 loop spans 15 amino acids. Germline V gene lookup returns CDR1 SGHNT and CDR2 YYREEE (reference sequence). Written as DNA, the CDR3 is TGTGCCAGCAGCTTGGTTGGGGGCACCCCCTACGAGCAGTACTTC. Protein: CASSLVGGTPYEQYF.

This chain links TRBV6-5 with TRBJ1-2; TRBD1 matches 7 bases. CDR3 length: 12 amino acids. The germline V gene encodes CDR1 MNHEY and CDR2 SVGAGI. J lost 8 bases, V lost 6 bases, and 6 bases had no gene match. The CDR3 protein is CASRTGPGGYTF. The CDR3 nucleotides are TGTGCCAGCAGGACAGGGCCAGGGGGCTACACCTTC.

The rearrangement uses TRBV4-3 and TRBJ2-4; TRBD2 agrees at 7 bases. V trimming: 0 bases; J trimming: 6 bases; junction bases outside the gene matches: 5. Germline V gene data show CDR1 as LGHNA and CDR2 as YSLEER. This CDR3 is built from 15 residues. The CDR3 DNA follows: TGCGCCAGCAGCCAAGAACGGTTAGCGGGAAACATTCAGTACTTC. It specifies CASSQERLAGNIQYF.

This clonotype was seen only a few times. The V and J genes are TRBV11-2 and TRBJ1-6; D gene uncertain. Germline values: CDR1 SGHAT, CDR2 FQNNGV. V was shortened by 8 bases and J by 3 bases, with 8 bases between the two germline ends. The CDR3 runs 13 residues. In DNA, the CDR3 is TGTGCCAGCGGAAGGGACTATAATTCACCCCTCCACTTT. Protein: CASGRDYNSPLHF. The full variable domain, rest sourced from reference TRBV11-2 and TRBJ1-6, is EAGVAQSPRYKIIEKRQSVAFWCNPISGHATLYWYQQILGQGPKLLIQFQNNGVVDDSQLPKDRFSAERLKGVDSTLKIQPAKLEDSAVYLCASGRDYNSPLHFGNGTRLTVT.

The chain combines TRBV4-3 with TRBJ2-3, with D possibly TRBD2 on 6 matching bases. V was cut by 1 base and J by 5 bases, with 16 bases left in between. Germline CDR1 is LGHNA and CDR2 is YSLEER. The CDR3 length is 16 residues. The CDR3 sequence: CASSQVTGASEDTQYF. Here the CDR3 DNA reads TGCGCCAGCAGCCAAGTGACGGGAGCATCCGAAGATACGCAGTATTTT.

This chain uses TRBV5-1 with TRBJ2-5; perhaps TRBD1 as D (5 bases). The ends were cut back, 1 base at V and 5 bases at J, with 12 bases in the middle. Per the germline V gene, CDR1 is SGHRS and CDR2 is YFSETQ. The CDR3 runs 14 residues. CDR3: CASSLMAGWETQYF. CDR3 nucleotides: TGCGCCAGCAGCTTGATGGCAGGGTGGGAGACCCAGTACTTC.

The chain combines TRBV20-1 with TRBJ1-2, with 7 bases that match TRBD1. The CDR3 is 14 amino acids. Germline V CDR1 and CDR2: DFQATT, SNEGSKA (reference sequence). V gave up 3 bases and J gave up 3 bases; unmatched junction bases: 7. The CDR3 sequence: CSARAQGGDYGYTF. Here the CDR3 DNA reads TGCAGTGCTAGGGCGCAGGGGGGCGACTATGGCTACACCTTC.

This clonotype was detected only a few times. The chain combines TRBV28 with TRBJ2-1; D perhaps matches TRBD2 (5 bases). Germline assignment: CDR1 MDHEN and CDR2 SYDVKM. Trimming stripped 5 bases from V and 5 bases from J, with 16 bases between. The CDR3 consists of 15 residues. Here the CDR3 DNA reads TGTGCCAGCAGTCTACTAGGGCCACCTCACAATGAGCAGTTCTTC. Translating it yields CASSLLGPPHNEQFF.

The rearrangement joins TRBV11-2 to TRBJ2-1; the D gene could be TRBD1 or TRBD2 (5 bases each). This CDR3 is 16 amino acids long. V dropped 1 base and J dropped 1 base, with 11 bases sitting between them. Germline V CDR1 and CDR2: SGHAT, FQNNGV. DNA for the CDR3: TGTGCCAGCAGCTTAGGGGGGTCAAGGTCCTACAATGAGCAGTTCTTC. It encodes CASSLGGSRSYNEQFF.

V is TRBV20-1 and J is TRBJ2-5, with a possible D match to TRBD1 (6 bases). CDR1 is DFQATT, CDR2 SNEGSKA, per germline (reference sequence). Trimming removed 3 bases from V and 5 bases from J, with 10 bases in between. CDR3 length equals 12 residues. Here the CDR3 reads CSARNRAETQYF. DNA for the CDR3: TGCAGTGCTAGGAACAGGGCGGAGACCCAGTACTTC.

The genes are TRBV5-1 and TRBJ2-1, with D possibly TRBD2 on 6 matching bases. The CDR3 sequence is 16 residues long. Germline CDR1 reads SGHRS; CDR2 reads YFSETQ. Trimming stripped 1 base from V and 2 bases from J, with 13 bases between. The CDR3 bases are TGCGCCAGCAGCTTGAACCTAGCGATGGCCTACAATGAGCAGTTCTTC. It codes for CASSLNLAMAYNEQFF.

This chain connects TRBV20-1 to TRBJ2-7; 7 bases line up with TRBD2. Germline V gene data show CDR1 as DFQATT and CDR2 as SNEGSKA (reference sequence). V shed 0 bases and J 2 bases; nucleotides not matched to a gene: 7. The CDR3 loop spans 15 amino acids. CDR3 coding DNA: TGCAGTGCTAGAGATCGCACTAGCGTGGCCTACGAGCAGTACTTC. Its protein product is CSARDRTSVAYEQYF.

This clonotype was seen a few times. V is TRBV5-1 and J is TRBJ2-1; D uncertain. Per germline, CDR1 SGHRS and CDR2 YFSETQ. There are 14 residues in the CDR3. V lost 3 bases and J 8 bases, leaving 15 bases between the germline ends. CDR3 amino acids: CASSSSAAWDEQFF. As DNA, the CDR3 is TGCGCCAGCAGCTCTTCCGCGGCCTGGGATGAGCAGTTCTTC.

This chain links TRBV20-1 with TRBJ2-3, with D maybe TRBD2 (5 bases). From germline, CDR1 is DFQATT and CDR2 SNEGSKA (reference sequence). Trimming took 6 bases from V and 0 from J, leaving 10 bases between them. The CDR3 totals 13 residues. The CDR3 DNA sequence: TGCAGTGCCGGGGAAACCAGCACAGATACGCAGTATTTT. It encodes CSAGETSTDTQYF.

This sequence joins TRBV20-1 and TRBJ2-3, with D possibly matching TRBD1 (6 bases). Germline assignment: CDR1 DFQATT and CDR2 SNEGSKA (reference sequence). Trimming pared 5 bases from V and 7 bases from J, leaving 13 bases between. The CDR3 has 12 amino acids. The CDR3 DNA follows: TGCAGTGCTCCTCATGACAGGAATACGCAGTATTTT. It is translated as CSAPHDRNTQYF.